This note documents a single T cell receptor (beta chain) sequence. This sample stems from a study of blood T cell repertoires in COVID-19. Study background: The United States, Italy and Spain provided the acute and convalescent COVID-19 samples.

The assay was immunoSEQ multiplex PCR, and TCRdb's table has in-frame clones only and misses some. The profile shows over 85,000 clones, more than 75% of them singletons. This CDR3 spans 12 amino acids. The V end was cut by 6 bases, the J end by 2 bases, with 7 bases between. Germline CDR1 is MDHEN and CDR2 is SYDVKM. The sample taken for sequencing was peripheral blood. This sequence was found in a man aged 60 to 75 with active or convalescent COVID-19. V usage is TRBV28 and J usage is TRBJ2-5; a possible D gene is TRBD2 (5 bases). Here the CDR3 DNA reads TGTGCCAGCAGAGAGGGACAAGAGACCCAGTACTTC. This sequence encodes CASREGQETQYF.